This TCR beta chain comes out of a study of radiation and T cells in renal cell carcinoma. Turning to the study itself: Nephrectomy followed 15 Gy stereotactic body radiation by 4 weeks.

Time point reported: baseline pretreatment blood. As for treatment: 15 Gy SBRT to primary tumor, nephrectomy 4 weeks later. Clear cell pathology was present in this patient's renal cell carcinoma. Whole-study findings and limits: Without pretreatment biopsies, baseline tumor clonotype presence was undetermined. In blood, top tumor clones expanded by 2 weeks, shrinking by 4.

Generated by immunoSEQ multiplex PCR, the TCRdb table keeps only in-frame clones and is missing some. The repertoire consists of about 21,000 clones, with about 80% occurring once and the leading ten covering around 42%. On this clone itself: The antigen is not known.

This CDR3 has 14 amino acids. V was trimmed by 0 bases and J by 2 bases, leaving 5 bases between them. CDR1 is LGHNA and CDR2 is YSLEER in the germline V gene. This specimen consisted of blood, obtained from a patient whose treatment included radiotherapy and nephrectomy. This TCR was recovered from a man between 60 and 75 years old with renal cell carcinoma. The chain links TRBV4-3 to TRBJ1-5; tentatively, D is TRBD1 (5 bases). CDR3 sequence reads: CASSQETGNQPQHF. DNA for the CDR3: TGCGCCAGCAGCCAAGAGACAGGCAATCAGCCCCAGCATTTT.